Described below is a single T cell receptor beta chain sequence and its context. Per the original methods: Amplification from reference gene primers served as the basis for estimated nucleated cell counts. Sequenced by immunoSEQ multiplex PCR; TCRdb stores in-frame clones only, minus some. For V, J and clone size, that table is used; D and trimming come from the DNA. In the table there are roughly 210,000 clones, around 90% of which are singletons. The ends were cut back, 6 bases at V and 0 bases at J, with 12 bases in the middle. Germline CDR1 is MNHNY and CDR2 is SVGAGI (reference sequence). The length of the CDR3 is 15 residues. This record belongs to a study of blood T cell repertoires in COVID-19. Overall study context: Samples taken during acute and convalescent COVID-19 were collected in the United States, Italy and Spain. T cells, B-cell-depleted T cells, or PBMCs supplied cDNA or gDNA.

V is TRBV6-6 and J is TRBJ1-3; perhaps TRBD1 as D (5 bases). Sequenced input: peripheral blood. The sequence came from a man between 65 and 79 years old with acute or convalescent COVID-19. CDR3 DNA sequence: TGTGCCAGCAGATACACAGGAGACTCTGGAAACACCATATATTTT. Translation: CASRYTGDSGNTIYF.